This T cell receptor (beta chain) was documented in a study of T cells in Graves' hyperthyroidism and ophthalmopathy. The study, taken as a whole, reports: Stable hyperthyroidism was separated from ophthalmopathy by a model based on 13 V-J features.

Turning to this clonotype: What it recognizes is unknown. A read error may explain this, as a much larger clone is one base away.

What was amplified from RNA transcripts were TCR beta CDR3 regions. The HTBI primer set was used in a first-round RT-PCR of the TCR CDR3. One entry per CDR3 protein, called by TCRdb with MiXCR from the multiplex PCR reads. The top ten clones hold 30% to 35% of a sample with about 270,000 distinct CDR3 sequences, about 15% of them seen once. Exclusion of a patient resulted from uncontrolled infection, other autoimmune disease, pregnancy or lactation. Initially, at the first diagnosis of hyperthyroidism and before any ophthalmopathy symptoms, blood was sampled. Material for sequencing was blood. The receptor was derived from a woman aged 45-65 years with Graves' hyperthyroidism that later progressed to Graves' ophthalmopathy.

CDR3 residues: CASHLGKVDTQYF. The CDR3 DNA reads as TGTGCCAGCCATCTCGGCAAGGTTGATACGCAGTATTTT. The V gene is TRBV28, the J gene TRBJ2-3; D is ambiguous. The length of the CDR3 is 13 residues. Germline CDR1 reads MDHEN; CDR2 reads SYDVKM. V was shortened by 8 bases and J by 6 bases, with 15 bases between the two germline ends.